This T cell receptor (beta chain) was profiled in a study of Graves' ophthalmopathy and Graves' hyperthyroidism. Overall study results and limits: Classification of ophthalmopathy versus stable hyperthyroidism by a 13-signature model yielded around 90% sensitivity and 65% to 83% specificity.

In its sample, this clonotype was seen a few times. Antigen unknown. Amplification of the TCR beta CDR3 regions used RNA transcripts (as template). First-round RT-PCR with HTBI primers preceded a second-round multiplex PCR. TCRdb independently ran MiXCR on the multiplex PCR reads; one entry per CDR3 protein. The table lists around 1,000,000 distinct CDR3 sequences, approximately 35% of them singletons. The specimen sequenced was peripheral blood or thyroid tissue (not recorded which). The receptor comes from an adult man with Graves' hyperthyroidism.

This CDR3 reads CASSVSGSNTEAFF. DNA of the CDR3: TGTGCCAGCAGTGTCTCGGGGTCGAACACTGAAGCTTTCTTT. V usage is TRBV6-4 and J usage is TRBJ1-1; no clear D. Per germline, CDR1 MRHNA and CDR2 SNTAGT. V was shortened by 4 bases and J by 1 base, with 10 bases between the two germline ends. This CDR3 region has 14 residues.